Listed here are 20 T cell receptor beta chains from one sample, sequenced in a study of PD-L1 blockade in urothelial cancer. Time point of the sample: peripheral blood 6 weeks after treatment start. Only in-frame clones appear in the TCRdb table, and some are missing; sequencing was by immunoSEQ multiplex PCR. This sample has tens of thousands of clones; about 90% occur once, and the top ten carry about 11%. Here the sequenced sample was PBMCs, taken around atezolizumab (anti-PD-L1) treatment. These receptors were obtained from a man aged 55 to 70 with urothelial cancer.

This chain joins TRBV28 and TRBJ2-7, with no clear D. Looked up from germline, CDR1 is MDHEN and CDR2 is SYDVKM. The germline V and J ends were trimmed by 2 bases and 3 bases, with 5 bases remaining between them. There are 12 residues in the CDR3. The CDR3 DNA reads as TGTGCCAGCAGTTTACCAGACTACGAGCAGTACTTC. Protein product: CASSLPDYEQYF.

This clone was counted between two and nine times. This chain uses TRBV6-5 with TRBJ1-6; D remains unclear. The length of the CDR3 is 14 residues. V lost 2 bases and J lost 10, with 12 bases in between. Germline CDR1 MNHEY, CDR2 SVGAGI. In nucleotides, the CDR3 is TGTGCCAGCAGTTACCTCGCAGATCACTCACCCCTCCACTTT. Protein: CASSYLADHSPLHF.

The sample holds a few counts of this clone. The V and J genes are TRBV5-1 and TRBJ2-7; D is uncertain. Germline assignment: CDR1 SGHRS and CDR2 YFSETQ. V dropped 3 bases and J dropped 6 bases, with 7 bases sitting between them. This CDR3 is built from 11 residues. CDR3 in amino acids: CASSSQAEQYF. The CDR3 DNA follows: TGCGCCAGCAGCTCCCAGGCCGAGCAGTACTTC.

The V and J genes are TRBV2 and TRBJ1-1, with TRBD1 as a possible D gene (6 bases). Germline V gene lookup returns CDR1 SNHLY and CDR2 FYNNEI. The CDR3 is 13 amino acids. The V gene lost 4 bases and the J gene lost 1 base, with 7 bases spanning the gap. The CDR3 loop is CASSGGQNTEAFF. Written as DNA, the CDR3 is TGTGCCAGCAGTGGGGGACAGAACACTGAAGCTTTCTTT.

CDR3 protein: CASSTETIRRNEQFF. In nucleotides, the CDR3 is TGTGCCAGCAGTACGGAGACTATAAGGCGGAATGAGCAGTTCTTC. The J gene is TRBJ2-1, the V gene TRBV28; a possible D gene is TRBD2 (5 bases). V lost 5 bases, J lost 7 bases, and 18 bases lay in between. The CDR3 consists of 15 residues. Germline values: CDR1 MDHEN, CDR2 SYDVKM.

This CDR3 reads CASRPTGTATGELFF. CDR3 nucleotides: TGTGCCAGCAGGCCCACCGGGACAGCCACCGGGGAGCTGTTTTTT. This rearrangement joins TRBV7-6 to TRBJ2-2, with 7 bases matching TRBD1. J lost 4 bases, V lost 6 bases, and 8 bases had no gene match. CDR3 length equals 15 residues. The germline V gene has CDR1 SGHVS and CDR2 FNYEAQ. Full variable domain (rest looked up from reference TRBV7-6 and TRBJ2-2): GAGVSQSPRYKVTKRGQDVALRCDPISGHVSLYWYRQALGQGPEFLTYFNYEAQQDKSGLPNDRFSAERPEGSISTLTIQRTEQRDSAMYRCASRPTGTATGELFFGEGSRLTVL.

The rearrangement uses TRBV4-1 and TRBJ2-7; 8 bases agree with TRBD1. The CDR3 consists of 17 residues. Germline V gene data show CDR1 as MGHRA and CDR2 as YSYEKL. Trimming took 0 bases from V and 5 from J; bases not matched to a gene: 12. CDR3 bases: TGCGCCAGCAGCCAAGATACCCCGCGCAGGGGGCTCCACGAGCAGTACTTC. Protein sequence: CASSQDTPRRGLHEQYF.

The DNA of the CDR3 is TGCAGCGTCGGGGGATCCTACGAGCAGTACTTC. It is translated as CSVGGSYEQYF. The rearrangement links TRBV29-1 to TRBJ2-7; D might be TRBD2 (6 bases). CDR1 and CDR2 from the germline V gene are SQVTM and ANQGSEA. This CDR3 is built from 11 residues. V gave up 6 bases and J gave up 1 base, with 7 bases separating them.

This rearrangement joins TRBV18 to TRBJ2-1; 10 bases map to TRBD1. The CDR3 runs 12 residues. With 4 bases clipped from V and 12 bases from J, the junction kept 3 bases outside the gene matches. CDR1 and CDR2 (germline): KGHSH, LQKENI. DNA for the CDR3: TGTGCCAGCTCACTGTGGGACAGGGGGCAGTTCTTC. This encodes CASSLWDRGQFF.

This chain connects TRBV27 to TRBJ1-1; TRBD1 agrees at 7 bases. The CDR3 sequence is 14 residues long. V lost 0 bases and J lost 5; bases outside the gene matches: 3. Germline CDR1 and CDR2: MNHEY and SMNVEV (reference sequence). The CDR3 here is CASSLSGTVTEAFF. The DNA of the CDR3 is TGTGCCAGCAGTTTATCAGGGACAGTGACTGAAGCTTTCTTT.

The chain couples TRBV6-1 to TRBJ2-7; 8 bases fit TRBD1. The ends lost 6 bases at V and 3 bases at J; junction bases unmatched: 4. The CDR3 totals 13 residues. Germline CDR1 MNHNS, CDR2 SASEGT. CDR3 protein: CASRADRDYEQYF. The CDR3, as DNA: TGTGCCAGCAGGGCGGACAGGGACTACGAGCAGTACTTC.

The chain links TRBV28 to TRBJ1-4, with 8 bases identical to TRBD1. Germline V gives CDR1 MDHEN, CDR2 SYDVKM. Trimming cost V 3 bases and J 0 bases; bases outside gene matches: 6. The CDR3 sequence is 17 residues long. The CDR3, as DNA: TGTGCCAGCAGTTTTCCCCTGGACAGGGCAACTAATGAAAAACTGTTTTTT. Amino acids: CASSFPLDRATNEKLFF.

The chain combines TRBV2 with TRBJ1-1; 7 bases fit TRBD1. Germline V gene lookup returns CDR1 SNHLY and CDR2 FYNNEI. This CDR3 comprises 15 residues. V lost 7 bases to trimming and J lost 2 bases; unmatched junction nucleotides: 10. The CDR3 coding sequence is TGTGCCAGCAAAAGCAGGGGGGAGATAAACACTGAAGCTTTCTTT. Its protein product is CASKSRGEINTEAFF.

CDR3 in amino acids: CASSRSGGDVFAQYF. As DNA, the CDR3 is TGTGCCAGCAGCCGTAGCGGGGGGGACGTGTTTGCGCAGTATTTT. The genes are TRBV7-2 and TRBJ2-3; 11 bases line up with TRBD2. V lost 5 bases to trimming and J lost 10 bases; unmatched junction nucleotides: 11. The CDR3 loop spans 15 amino acids. CDR1 and CDR2 from the germline V gene are SGHTA and FQGNSA. Supplemented by reference TRBV7-2 and TRBJ2-3, the full variable domain reads GAGVSQSPSNKVTEKGKDVELRCDPISGHTALYWYRQSLGQGLEFLIYFQGNSAPDKSGLPSDRFSAERTGGSVSTLTIQRTQQEDSAVYLCASSRSGGDVFAQYFGPGTRLTVL.

CDR3 amino acids: CASSLGAREHGYTF. CDR3 in DNA: TGTGCCAGCAGCTTAGGGGCTCGGGAGCATGGCTACACCTTC. J is TRBJ1-2 and V is TRBV7-9; D remains unclear. CDR1 and CDR2 from the germline V gene are SEHNR and FQNEAQ (reference sequence). The CDR3 contains 14 residues. Deletions cut 1 base from V and 6 bases from J, with 12 bases between.

The J gene is TRBJ2-5, the V gene TRBV7-6; 8 bases line up with TRBD2. CDR3 length equals 16 residues. The V gene's germline CDR1 is SGHVS and CDR2 FNYEAQ. Losses at the gene ends were 3 bases for V and 2 bases for J; bases not matched to a gene: 8. CDR3 nucleotides: TGTGCCAGCAGCTTGGGAGCCAGCGGGGGACAAGAGACCCAGTACTTC. It yields the protein CASSLGASGGQETQYF.

V usage is TRBV6-6 and J usage is TRBJ2-7, with TRBD2 matching over 7 bases. The germline CDR1 and CDR2 sequences are MNHNY and SVGAGI (reference sequence). This CDR3 contains 11 residues. The V gene end was trimmed by 6 bases and the J gene end by 8 bases; junction bases not matched to a gene: 4. The CDR3 nucleotides read TGTGCCAGCAGCTCGGGAGGTCAGCAGTACTTC. Encoded protein: CASSSGGQQYF.

V usage is TRBV27 and J usage is TRBJ2-7; 12 bases fit TRBD2. The germline V gene encodes CDR1 MNHEY and CDR2 SMNVEV (reference sequence). With V trimmed by 5 bases and J by 3 bases, 2 bases remained unmatched. This CDR3 has 14 residues. CDR3 nucleotide sequence: TGTGCCAGCAGTCCGGGACTAGCGGGCTACGAGCAGTACTTC. Protein product: CASSPGLAGYEQYF.

The chain couples TRBV4-3 to TRBJ1-5, with D tentatively TRBD1 (6 bases). Per germline, CDR1 LGHNA and CDR2 YSLEER. Trimming cost V 0 bases and J 5 bases, with 14 bases left between them. There are 16 residues in the CDR3. The CDR3 sequence: CASSQEWTVKDQPQHF. CDR3 bases: TGCGCCAGCAGCCAAGAATGGACAGTCAAGGATCAGCCCCAGCATTTT.

The CDR3 bases are TGTGCCAGCAGCAAAGAGAGCTTCCGACAGGGTGGTAAGCCCCAGCATTTT. Its translation is CASSKESFRQGGKPQHF. The genes are TRBV21-1 and TRBJ1-5; the table assigns TRBD1, which was not confirmed against the DNA. TRBV21-1 is shown as a pseudogene. The CDR3 length is 17 residues.